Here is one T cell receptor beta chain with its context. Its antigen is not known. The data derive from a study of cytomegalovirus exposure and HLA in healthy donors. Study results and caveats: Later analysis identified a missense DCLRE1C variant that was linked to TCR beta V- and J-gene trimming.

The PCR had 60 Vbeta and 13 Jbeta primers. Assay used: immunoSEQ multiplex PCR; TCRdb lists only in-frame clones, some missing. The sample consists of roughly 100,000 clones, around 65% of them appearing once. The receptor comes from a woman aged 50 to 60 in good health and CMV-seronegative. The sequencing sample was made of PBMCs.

CDR3 residues: CASSQQTSTDTQYF. DNA of the CDR3: TGCGCCAGCAGCCAGCAGACTAGCACAGATACGCAGTATTTT. The chain links TRBV4-1 to TRBJ2-3; D remains ambiguous. The CDR3 loop spans 14 amino acids. CDR1 and CDR2 from the germline V gene are MGHRA and YSYEKL. V was cut by 3 bases and J by 0 bases, with 7 bases left in between.